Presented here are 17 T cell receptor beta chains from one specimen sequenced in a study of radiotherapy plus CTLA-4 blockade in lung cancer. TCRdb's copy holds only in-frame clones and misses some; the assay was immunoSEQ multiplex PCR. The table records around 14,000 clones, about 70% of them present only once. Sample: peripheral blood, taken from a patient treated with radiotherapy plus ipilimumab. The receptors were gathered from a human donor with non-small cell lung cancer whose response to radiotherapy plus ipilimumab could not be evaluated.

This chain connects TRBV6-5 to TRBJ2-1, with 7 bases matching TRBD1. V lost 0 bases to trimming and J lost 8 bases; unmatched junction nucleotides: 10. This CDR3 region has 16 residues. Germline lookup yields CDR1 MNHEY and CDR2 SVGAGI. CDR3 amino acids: CASSYSTRGRGYEQFF. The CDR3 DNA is TGTGCCAGCAGTTACTCGACAAGGGGGCGAGGGTATGAGCAGTTCTTC.

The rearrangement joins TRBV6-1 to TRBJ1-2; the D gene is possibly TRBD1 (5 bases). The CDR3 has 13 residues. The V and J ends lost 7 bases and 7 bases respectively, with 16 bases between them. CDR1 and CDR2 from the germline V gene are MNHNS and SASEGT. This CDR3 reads CASKGLMFSGYTF. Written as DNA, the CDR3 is TGTGCCAGCAAGGGGCTTATGTTCTCTGGCTACACCTTC.

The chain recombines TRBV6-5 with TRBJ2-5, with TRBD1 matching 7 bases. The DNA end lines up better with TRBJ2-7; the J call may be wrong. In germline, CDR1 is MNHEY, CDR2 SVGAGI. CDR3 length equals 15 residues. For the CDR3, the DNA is TGTGCCAGCAAGACACCAGGGGGAAAGGGCTACGAGCAGTACTTC. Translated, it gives CASKTPGGKGYEQYF.

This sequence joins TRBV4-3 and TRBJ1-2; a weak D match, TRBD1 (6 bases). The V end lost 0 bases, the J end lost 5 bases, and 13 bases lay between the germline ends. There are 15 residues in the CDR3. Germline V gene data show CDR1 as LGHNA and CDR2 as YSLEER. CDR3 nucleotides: TGCGCCAGCAGCCAAGATCAGGGGACGGGGTATGGCTACACCTTC. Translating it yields CASSQDQGTGYGYTF.

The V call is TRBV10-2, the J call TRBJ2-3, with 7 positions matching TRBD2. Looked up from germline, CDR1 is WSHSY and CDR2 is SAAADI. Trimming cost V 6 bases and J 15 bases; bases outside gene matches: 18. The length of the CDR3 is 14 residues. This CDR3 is CASRDHLEAGYFYF. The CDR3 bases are TGCGCCAGCAGAGACCATCTTGAAGCGGGGTACTTCTATTTT.

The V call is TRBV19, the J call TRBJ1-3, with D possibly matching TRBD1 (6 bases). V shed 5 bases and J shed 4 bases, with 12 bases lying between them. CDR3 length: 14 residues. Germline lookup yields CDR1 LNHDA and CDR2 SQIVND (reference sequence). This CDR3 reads CASSLQGRGNTIYF. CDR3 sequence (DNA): TGTGCCAGTAGTCTCCAGGGGCGCGGAAACACCATATATTTT.

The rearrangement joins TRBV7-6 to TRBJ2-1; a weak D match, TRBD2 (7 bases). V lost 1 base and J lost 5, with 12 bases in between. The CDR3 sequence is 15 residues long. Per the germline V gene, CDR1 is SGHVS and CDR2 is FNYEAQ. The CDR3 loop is CASSLVAGANNEQFF. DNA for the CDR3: TGTGCCAGCAGCTTAGTGGCGGGGGCAAACAATGAGCAGTTCTTC.

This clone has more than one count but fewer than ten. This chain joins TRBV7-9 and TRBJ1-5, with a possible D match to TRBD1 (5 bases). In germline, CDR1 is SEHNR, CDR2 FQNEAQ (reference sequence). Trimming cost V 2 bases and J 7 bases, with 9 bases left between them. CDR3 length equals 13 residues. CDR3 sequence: CASSLYQGQPQHF. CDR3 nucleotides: TGTGCCAGCAGCTTATATCAGGGCCAGCCCCAGCATTTT.

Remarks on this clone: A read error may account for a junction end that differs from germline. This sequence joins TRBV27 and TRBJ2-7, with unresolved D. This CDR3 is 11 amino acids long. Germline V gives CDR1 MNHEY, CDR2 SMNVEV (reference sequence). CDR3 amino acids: CASSSDSTINF. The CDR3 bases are TGTGCCAGCAGTTCCGACTCTACGATCAACTTC.

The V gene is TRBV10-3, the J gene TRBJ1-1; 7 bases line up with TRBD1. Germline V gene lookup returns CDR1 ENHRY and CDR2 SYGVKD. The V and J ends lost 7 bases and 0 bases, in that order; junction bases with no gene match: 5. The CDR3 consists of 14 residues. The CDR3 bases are TGTGCCATCACCCCGACAGGGTTGAACACTGAAGCTTTCTTT. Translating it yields CAITPTGLNTEAFF.

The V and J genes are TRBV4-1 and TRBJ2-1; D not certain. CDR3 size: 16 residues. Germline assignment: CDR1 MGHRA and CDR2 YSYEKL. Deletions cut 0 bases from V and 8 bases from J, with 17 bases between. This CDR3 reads CASSQEGTGGMHEQFF. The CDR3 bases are TGCGCCAGCAGCCAAGAAGGTACTGGCGGCATGCATGAGCAGTTCTTC.

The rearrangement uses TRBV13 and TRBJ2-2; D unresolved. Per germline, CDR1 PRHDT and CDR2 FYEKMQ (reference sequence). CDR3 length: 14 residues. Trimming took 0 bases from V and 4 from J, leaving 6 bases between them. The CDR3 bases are TGTGCCAGCAGCTTAGGCCGGTCCACCGGGGAGCTGTTTTTT. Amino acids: CASSLGRSTGELFF.

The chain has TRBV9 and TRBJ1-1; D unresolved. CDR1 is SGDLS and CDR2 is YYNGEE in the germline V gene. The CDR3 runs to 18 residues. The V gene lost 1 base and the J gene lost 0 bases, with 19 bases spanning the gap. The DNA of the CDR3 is TGTGCCAGCAGCGTAATCTCCCGCCGTCTCAGTCTGAACACTGAAGCTTTCTTT. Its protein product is CASSVISRRLSLNTEAFF.

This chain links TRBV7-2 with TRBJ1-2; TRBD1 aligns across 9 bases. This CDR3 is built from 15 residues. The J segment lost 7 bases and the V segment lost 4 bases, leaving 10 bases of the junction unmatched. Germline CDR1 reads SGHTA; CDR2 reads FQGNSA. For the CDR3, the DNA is TGTGCCAGCAGCTCCCAACAGGGGGCAAAATTTGGCTACACCTTC. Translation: CASSSQQGAKFGYTF.

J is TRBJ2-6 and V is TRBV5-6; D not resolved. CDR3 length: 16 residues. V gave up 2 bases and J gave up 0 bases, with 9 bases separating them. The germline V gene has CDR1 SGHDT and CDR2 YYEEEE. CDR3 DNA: TGTGCCAGCAGCTTACGCCTATTCTCTGGGGCCAACGTCCTGACTTTC. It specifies CASSLRLFSGANVLTF.

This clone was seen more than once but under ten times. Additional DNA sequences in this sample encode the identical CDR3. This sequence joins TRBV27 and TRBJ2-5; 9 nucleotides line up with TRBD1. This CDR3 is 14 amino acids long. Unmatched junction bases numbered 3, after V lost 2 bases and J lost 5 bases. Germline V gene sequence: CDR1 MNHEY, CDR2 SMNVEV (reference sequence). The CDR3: CASSLRDRVETQYF. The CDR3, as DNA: TGTGCCAGCAGTTTAAGGGACAGGGTGGAGACCCAGTACTTC.

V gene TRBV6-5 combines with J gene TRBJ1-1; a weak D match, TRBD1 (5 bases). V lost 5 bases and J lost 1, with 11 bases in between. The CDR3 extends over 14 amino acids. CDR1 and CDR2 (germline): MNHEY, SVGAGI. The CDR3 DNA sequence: TGTGCCAGCAGTCCCGCAGGACAGAACACTGAAGCTTTCTTT. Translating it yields CASSPAGQNTEAFF.